The clone carrying this TCR beta chain was seen at least ten times. The source of the sample is a study of T cells in Graves' hyperthyroidism and ophthalmopathy. Ophthalmopathy patients all had a Clinical Activity Score of at least 3, a NOSPECS grade of at least 4 and disease under 3 months old. Amplification yielded TCR beta CDR3 regions, with RNA transcripts as the source. HTBI primers were employed in a first-round RT-PCR of the TCR CDR3. TCRdb called the multiplex PCR reads again in MiXCR, with one record for every CDR3 protein. Among a few hundred thousand distinct CDR3 sequences listed, about 16% were seen once. The TCR sequence derives from a woman aged 25 to 45 with Graves' ophthalmopathy. Sequenced: blood.

The CDR3 reads CASSLTGTSGREQFF. In nucleotides, the CDR3 is TGTGCCAGCAGCTTAACTGGGACTAGCGGGAGGGAGCAGTTCTTC. V gene TRBV7-3 combines with J gene TRBJ2-1, with 15 positions matching TRBD2. This CDR3 comprises 15 residues. Germline lookup yields CDR1 SGHTA and CDR2 FQGTGA. Trimming took 0 bases from V and 10 from J; bases not matched to a gene: 1.